Sequencing of this T cell receptor beta chain was carried out in a study of T cell clonality in common variable immunodeficiency. Findings of the study overall: Links between repertoire features and CVID complications were heterogeneity-limited. T cell subpopulation sequencing would be needed to explain CVID clonality.

The assay was immunoSEQ multiplex PCR, and TCRdb's table has in-frame clones only and misses some. The table lists more than 30,000 clones, with no singletons. This clone was observed many times. The target antigen is unknown. Caucasian heritage predominated among both patients and controls. The sample comprised peripheral blood mononuclear cells. The sequence was collected from a person aged 18 to 75 in good health.

The sequenced CDR3 bases are TGTGCCAGCTCACCACCAAGCGTCCCCGGGGAG. Translation gives CASSPPSVPGE. The full CDR3 is CASSPPSVPGELFF. The chain uses TRBV18 and TRBJ2-2, with D unresolved. From the germline J gene comes the end of the CDR3, since the read stops 3 residues before it. The CDR3 is 14 residues long. V was trimmed by 0 bases and J by 6 bases, leaving 8 bases between them. CDR1 and CDR2 from the germline V gene are KGHSH and LQKENI.